This TCR beta chain originates from a study of response to subunit inactivated influenza vaccine. Study-wide points: Each seasonal influenza vaccination, the authors suggested, recruits few new T cells.

MiXCR was run by TCRdb on the RT-PCR reads, yielding one entry per CDR3 protein. The sample shows hundreds of thousands of distinct CDR3 sequences, 25% of them seen only once. Of note for this clonotype: Antigen: not known.

V lost 6 bases to trimming and J lost 8 bases, with 16 bases between them. This CDR3 is built from 13 residues. Germline CDR1 is MNHNS and CDR2 is SASEGT. The input for sequencing was CD4+ T cells sorted from PBMCs, taken roughly 5 days after vaccination. The source of this sequence is a man aged 50 to 59 who received an inactivated influenza vaccine. The J gene is TRBJ1-2, the V gene TRBV6-1, with D possibly TRBD1 on 5 matching bases. CDR3 sequence (DNA): TGTGCCAGCAGAGTCCAGGGTAGTCAAGGCTACACCTTC. The encoded protein is CASRVQGSQGYTF.